Reported below is one T cell receptor (beta chain). This clonotype was observed a few times. There is no known antigen for this receptor. There are no base qualities to consult, and no much larger clone falls within one base. For repertoire sequencing, the TCR beta CDR3 regions were amplified from RNA transcripts. The first round of RT-PCR was done with HTBI primers and the Qiagen OneStep RT-PCR kit, and was followed by a second round of multiplex PCR, then size selection and purification. Libraries were sequenced on an Illumina HiSeq2000 using paired-end 100 bp reads. Turning to the authors' computational methods: SOAPnuke was used for read processing, and reads with adapters, uncalled bases, a mean Phred below 15, or no exact constant-primer or identifier match were discarded. COPE v1.2.5 was used to merge the high-quality paired reads. Clonotypes were defined as unique nucleotide sequences and were aligned to IMGT TRB V, D and J references using MiTCR v1.1. Only V-J combinations with frequency above 0.0001 were analysed, covering about 99% of repertoires. For each V-J combination, a TCR clonal expansion and chaos score was defined as F50 clonal expansion divided by the chaos observed in the TCRdist matrix. Welch's t-statistics and random forest were used to reduce the features to some 13 V-J combinations, which were then used as input to a naive Bayes classifier. The Morisita-Horn index was used to measure how similar the thyroid and blood repertoires were. The public sequencing data were trimmed at Q25 with fastp and processed into clonotypes with MiXCR by TCRdb, which kept only in-frame beta chains. Every entry covers one CDR3 protein and lists the most common genes and DNA from its rows. The V and J calls reflect TCRdb's pipeline rather than the authors' work. A total of a few hundred thousand distinct CDR3 sequences appear in this sample, 15% of them only once. The ten largest make up around 6.6% of the sample.

The sample is drawn from a study of Graves' ophthalmopathy and Graves' hyperthyroidism (dated by TCRdb to the late 2010s). Study-level background: Peripheral blood was collected at initial diagnosis, before any treatment. After sampling, hyperthyroidism patients received methimazole starting at 30 mg daily, and ophthalmopathy patients received high-dose intravenous methylprednisolone. In total, some 140 blood samples were TCR-sequenced: 40 to 45 ophthalmopathy, about 75 hyperthyroidism and approximately 17 hyperthyroidism-to-ophthalmopathy patients. In roughly 6 hyperthyroidism patients, the T-cell repertoire of thyroid tissue was compared with the T-cell repertoire of blood. The approximately 90 discovery patients were divided at random into training and test sets in a 7:3 ratio. To tell Graves' ophthalmopathy apart from Graves' hyperthyroidism, and to predict which patients would progress to ophthalmopathy, the study relied on TCR beta repertoire signatures. To explore V-J signatures that distinguish ophthalmopathy from hyperthyroidism, a discovery set of 100 patients was enrolled, made up of around 44 with ophthalmopathy and under 65 with stable hyperthyroidism. For independent validation, a separate cohort was made up of 18 hyperthyroidism patients plus 17 patients who later progressed from hyperthyroidism to ophthalmopathy. Here is what the overall study found, with its caveats: In cross-validation, the 13-signature model distinguished ophthalmopathy from stable hyperthyroidism with 87.88% sensitivity and approximately 81% specificity, while in the test set the corresponding values were 80% and 75%. Most of the expanded thyroid clonotypes with a frequency above 0.001 were also detected in blood, and it was suggested that the thyroid immune response may be reflected by blood repertoires. In validation, the model predicted ophthalmopathy progression with about 70% sensitivity and 72.22% specificity; some 13 predicted patients were CT-confirmed with GO in a median of around 6.5 months. No statistical method was used to predetermine the sample size, and group allocation was not hidden from the investigators.

Hyperthyroidism was defined as stable when no progression to ophthalmopathy occurred within 18 months of follow-up. Hyperthyroidism patients were newly diagnosed, were aged 18 to 65 years, and had a disease duration under 2 months. Anyone with other autoimmune diseases, uncontrolled infections, pregnancy or lactation was excluded from the study. Clinical symptoms, serum thyroxine, TRAb, thyroid ultrasound and orbital computed tomography were used for diagnosis. Using Ficoll-Paque density gradient centrifugation, PBMCs were isolated from 8.5 to 10 ml of fresh peripheral blood. Total RNA was extracted with Trizol reagent and quality-checked on an Agilent 2100 Bioanalyzer. The clonotype originates from a woman between 18 and 29 years old with stable Graves' hyperthyroidism. Donor details come from another sample of the same person, matched by shared clones. Sequenced input: peripheral blood.

The nucleotide sequence is given as TGTGCCAGCACCGCTGAAGGAGGCTACACCTTC. This codes for CASTAEGGYTF. Rearrangement joined TRBV7-9 to TRBJ1-2, with the D gene call left open. From the germline V gene (reference sequence), CDR1 is SEHNR and CDR2 is FQNEAQ. Trimming at the junction amounts to 7 bases on V and 8 bases on J, and the germline ends lie 11 bases apart. Taken from cysteine to phenylalanine, the CDR3 has 11 residues. The only DNA kept is the CDR3, 33 bases in frame from the first base.